The 21 T cell receptor beta chains below were found in one sample sequenced in a study of post-analysis software for immune sequencing data. Study-level points and caveats: Relative to controls, patients had 4 or 5 TRBV segments at higher frequency, with TRBV5-6, TRBV5-1 and TRBV20-1 among these.

Carried by the TCR beta cDNA libraries were unique molecular identifiers. One entry per CDR3 protein results from TCRdb running MiXCR on the PCR reads. The data hold about half a million distinct CDR3 sequences, with roughly 34% observed a single time. No antigen is known for these receptors. Sequencing input: blood. The receptors were sampled from a girl between 2 and 17 years old with multiple sclerosis.

This chain uses TRBV7-6 with TRBJ1-4, with D maybe TRBD1 (5 bases). V lost 6 bases to trimming and J lost 8 bases, with 13 bases between them. The CDR3 consists of 13 residues. Looked up from germline, CDR1 is SGHVS and CDR2 is FNYEAQ. In nucleotides, the CDR3 is TGTGCCAGCAGGGGTGGGGGTAGCGAAAAACTGTTTTTT. The encoded protein is CASRGGGSEKLFF.

The count of this clonotype is one. The chain carries TRBV5-1 and TRBJ1-1; possible D gene TRBD1, 6 bases. Germline V lookup: CDR1 SGHRS, CDR2 YFSETQ. V lost 3 bases and J lost 5, with 14 bases in between. CDR3 size: 14 residues. The CDR3 sequence is CASSSDSGMTEAFF. As DNA, the CDR3 is TGCGCCAGCAGCTCGGACAGTGGGATGACTGAAGCTTTCTTT.

This clonotype has just a few counts. J is TRBJ2-3 and V is TRBV7-2; D is uncertain. The CDR3 is 12 residues long. Trimming shortened V by 1 base and J by 9 bases, and 8 bases separated the two germline ends. Germline CDR1 reads SGHTA; CDR2 reads FQGNSA. CDR3 sequence reads: CASSLELTTQYF. CDR3 DNA: TGTGCCAGCAGCTTAGAACTCACGACGCAGTATTTT. Together with reference TRBV7-2 and TRBJ2-3, the CDR3 gives the full variable domain: GAGVSQSPSNKVTEKGKDVELRCDPISGHTALYWYRQSLGQGLEFLIYFQGNSAPDKSGLPSDRFSAERTGGSVSTLTIQRTQQEDSAVYLCASSLELTTQYFGPGTRLTVL.

The CDR3 loop is CASRVDGNQPQHF. In DNA form, the CDR3 reads TGTGCCAGCAGAGTCGACGGAAATCAGCCCCAGCATTTT. The chain joins TRBV12-3 or TRBV12-4 to TRBJ1-5; D unclear. V shed 6 bases and J shed 4 bases, with 10 bases lying between them. The CDR3 covers 13 residues.

This clonotype was counted between two and nine times. The chain combines TRBV12-3 or TRBV12-4 with TRBJ2-5; D uncertain. This CDR3 contains 13 residues. Deletions cut 5 bases from V and 5 bases from J, with 12 bases between. CDR3 bases: TGTGCCAGCAGTCTCCAGCCTCGGGAGACCCAGTACTTC. It yields the protein CASSLQPRETQYF.

There are many counts of this clonotype. The J gene is TRBJ2-1, the V gene TRBV11-2; 10 bases line up with TRBD2. In germline, CDR1 is SGHAT, CDR2 FQNNGV. V shed 4 bases and J 9 bases; nucleotides not matched to a gene: 9. This CDR3 contains 15 residues. The CDR3 bases are TGTGCCAGCAGCTCCATCAGCGGGGGGGCCGGTGAGCAGTTCTTC. Translating gives CASSSISGGAGEQFF.

This clonotype was counted a few times. The CDR3, as DNA: TGTGCCAGCAGACTCTCCTACCAGACAAGAAACTATGGCTACACCTTC. Translated: CASRLSYQTRNYGYTF. The rearrangement joins TRBV27 to TRBJ1-2, with D uncertain. V lost 6 bases, J lost 2 bases, and 19 bases lay in between. The CDR3 is made up of 16 amino acids. Germline loops: CDR1 MNHEY, CDR2 SMNVEV (reference sequence).

J is TRBJ1-2 and V is TRBV7-9; D remains ambiguous. Germline CDR1 reads SEHNR; CDR2 reads FQNEAQ (reference sequence). The CDR3 contains 12 residues. The V end lost 1 base, the J end lost 8 bases, and 8 bases lay between the germline ends. The CDR3 spells CASSLGMVGYTF. CDR3 coding DNA: TGTGCCAGCAGCTTAGGTATGGTCGGCTACACCTTC.

The chain combines TRBV5-1 with TRBJ2-5, with D perhaps TRBD1 (6 bases). Germline values: CDR1 SGHRS, CDR2 YFSETQ. The CDR3 loop spans 13 amino acids. The V end was cut by 3 bases, the J end by 7 bases, with 13 bases between. The CDR3 is CASSSWTEGTQYF. CDR3 nucleotides: TGCGCCAGCAGCTCCTGGACAGAGGGGACCCAGTACTTC. The full variable domain, in which reference TRBV5-1 and TRBJ2-5 provide the parts outside the CDR3, is KAGVTQTPRYLIKTRGQQVTLSCSPISGHRSVSWYQQTPGQGLQFLFEYFSETQRNKGNFPGRFSGRQFSNSRSEMNVSTLELGDSALYLCASSSWTEGTQYFGPGTRLLVL.

The rearrangement joins TRBV3-1 to TRBJ1-1; weak D call: TRBD1 (5 bases). Trimming took off 4 bases at V and 0 bases at J, with 12 bases between the two ends. There are 15 residues in the CDR3. Looked up from germline, CDR1 is LGHDT and CDR2 is YNNKEL (reference sequence). The CDR3 region has the DNA TGTGCCAGCAGCCCAGGTCCAGGGATGAACACTGAAGCTTTCTTT. This codes for CASSPGPGMNTEAFF.

A note on this clonotype: A junction end diverges from the germline sequence, so it may reflect a read error. The rearrangement links TRBV11-2 to TRBJ2-7; TRBD1 or TRBD2 may be the D gene (5 bases each). The CDR3 sequence is 15 residues long. Germline lookup yields CDR1 SGHAT and CDR2 FQNNGV. CDR3 amino acids: CASSPRASRGYKQYF. As DNA, the CDR3 is TGTGCCAGCAGCCCCCGGGCCTCGAGGGGCTACAAGCAGTACTTC.

The chain uses TRBV5-8 and TRBJ2-7, with D maybe TRBD2 (6 bases). Germline V gene data show CDR1 as SGHTS and CDR2 as YDEGEE. The CDR3 length is 13 residues. Trimming removed 3 bases at V and 3 bases at J, with 10 bases between. CDR3 protein: CASSSGLNYEQYF. The CDR3 DNA reads TGTGCCAGCAGCTCGGGACTGAACTACGAGCAGTACTTC.

This clonotype came up a few times. The chain carries TRBV14 and TRBJ2-1, with TRBD2 matching over 11 bases. The CDR3 has 16 residues. In germline, CDR1 is SGHDN, CDR2 FVKESK. J gave up 4 bases and V 1 base, and 3 bases lay outside the gene matches. This chain's CDR3 is CASSQVLAGAYNEQFF. The CDR3 nucleotides read TGTGCCAGCAGCCAAGTACTAGCGGGGGCATACAATGAGCAGTTCTTC.

In this sample, this clonotype turned up a few times. The chain has TRBV20-1 and TRBJ2-3, with a tentative D call TRBD1 (5 bases). This CDR3 spans 12 amino acids. The germline V gene has CDR1 DFQATT and CDR2 SNEGSKA (reference sequence). V dropped 5 bases and J dropped 7 bases, with 13 bases sitting between them. CDR3 in DNA: TGCAGTGCTGGGGCCGGACGGTATACGCAGTATTTT. Amino acids: CSAGAGRYTQYF.

This clonotype turned up a few times. The chain carries TRBV5-1 and TRBJ1-2, with D hard to call. CDR3 length: 14 amino acids. V was cut by 1 base and J by 8 bases, with 15 bases left in between. CDR1 and CDR2 (germline): SGHRS, YFSETQ. CDR3 DNA: TGCGCCAGCAGCTTGCTCGGCAGGACGCCGGGCTACACCTTC. Its translation: CASSLLGRTPGYTF.

This sequence joins TRBV28 and TRBJ2-3; no reliable D call. Germline V gene data show CDR1 as MDHEN and CDR2 as SYDVKM. V lost 4 bases and J lost 2, with 10 bases in between. The CDR3 loop spans 14 amino acids. For the CDR3, the DNA is TGTGCCAGCAGTTCCCGACTCACCACAGATACGCAGTATTTT. Amino acids: CASSSRLTTDTQYF.

J is TRBJ2-4 and V is TRBV5-1, with a possible D match to TRBD2 (5 bases). This CDR3 is built from 16 residues. CDR1 is SGHRS and CDR2 is YFSETQ in the germline V gene. V was pared by 5 bases and J by 1 base, with 16 bases between. As DNA, the CDR3 is TGCGCCAGCAGTTGGGCCCCCTCGGGGGCCAAAAACATTCAGTACTTC. Translated: CASSWAPSGAKNIQYF.

The chain has TRBV20-1 and TRBJ2-7, with 13 bases identical to TRBD2. J was trimmed by 4 bases and V by 4 bases; bases with no gene match: 7. This CDR3 has 15 amino acids. Germline CDR1 is DFQATT and CDR2 is SNEGSKA (reference sequence). CDR3 amino acids: CSAKSGTSGAYEQYF. The DNA of the CDR3 is TGCAGTGCTAAGTCCGGGACTAGCGGGGCTTACGAGCAGTACTTC.

This chain connects TRBV7-2 to TRBJ2-5, with 9 positions matching TRBD2. Near its end, the DNA agrees better with TRBJ2-7, so the J call may be wrong. This CDR3 contains 15 residues. Germline-derived CDR1 and CDR2 are SGHTA and FQGNSA. CDR3 nucleotides: TGTGCCAGCAGCTCATTCGGGACTAGCATCGGCGAGCAGTACTTC. Encoded protein: CASSSFGTSIGEQYF.

This clonotype was detected a few times. The genes are TRBV6-1 and TRBJ2-7; 8 bases are a match to TRBD1. The germline V gene has CDR1 MNHNS and CDR2 SASEGT. This CDR3 is 18 amino acids long. Trimming removed 1 base from V and 0 bases from J; junction bases left unmatched: 11. The CDR3 DNA sequence: TGTGCCAGCAGTGAAGGCTCCATGCCTGGACAGGGCTCCTACGAGCAGTACTTC. Translating gives CASSEGSMPGQGSYEQYF.

This clonotype has only a few counts. The chain has TRBV6-5 and TRBJ1-2; 7 nucleotides match TRBD1. Germline values: CDR1 MNHEY, CDR2 SVGAGI. V shed 6 bases and J 1 base; nucleotides not matched to a gene: 8. There are 15 residues in the CDR3. DNA for the CDR3: TGTGCCAGCAGAAGGGGGCCTCGGGGTAACTATGGCTACACCTTC. Residues: CASRRGPRGNYGYTF.